This TCR beta chain was retrieved from a study of shared clonotypes between healthy human individuals. Naivety among CD8 cells was defined by CD45RO negativity and positive CCR7 selection, thereby excluding terminally differentiated effector memory CD45RA+ cells. Recent acute infections and vaccinations were absent in the healthy HIV-negative adult donors. The donors were all Caucasian adults (living in Nashville, Tennessee). The CDR3 is 15 amino acids. CDR1 is SGHDT, CDR2 YYEEEE, per germline. Deletions cut 3 bases from V and 3 bases from J, with 15 bases between. Several immunoSEQ 96-well plates shared each subset's DNA, each plate a replicate. Method: immunoSEQ multiplex PCR; TCRdb's copy keeps in-frame clones and lacks some. The sample contains approximately 1.9 million clones, about 94% of which appear only once.

This rearrangement joins TRBV5-6 to TRBJ1-1; D remains unclear. The TCR was taken from a man younger than 30 in good health. Some clones in this sample may be carry-over from other donors' samples. The sequenced sample was naive CD8+ T cells from PBMCs. Here the CDR3 DNA reads TGTGCCAGCAGCTCCGGGCCCTTACCCCACACTGAAGCTTTCTTT. Encoded protein: CASSSGPLPHTEAFF.